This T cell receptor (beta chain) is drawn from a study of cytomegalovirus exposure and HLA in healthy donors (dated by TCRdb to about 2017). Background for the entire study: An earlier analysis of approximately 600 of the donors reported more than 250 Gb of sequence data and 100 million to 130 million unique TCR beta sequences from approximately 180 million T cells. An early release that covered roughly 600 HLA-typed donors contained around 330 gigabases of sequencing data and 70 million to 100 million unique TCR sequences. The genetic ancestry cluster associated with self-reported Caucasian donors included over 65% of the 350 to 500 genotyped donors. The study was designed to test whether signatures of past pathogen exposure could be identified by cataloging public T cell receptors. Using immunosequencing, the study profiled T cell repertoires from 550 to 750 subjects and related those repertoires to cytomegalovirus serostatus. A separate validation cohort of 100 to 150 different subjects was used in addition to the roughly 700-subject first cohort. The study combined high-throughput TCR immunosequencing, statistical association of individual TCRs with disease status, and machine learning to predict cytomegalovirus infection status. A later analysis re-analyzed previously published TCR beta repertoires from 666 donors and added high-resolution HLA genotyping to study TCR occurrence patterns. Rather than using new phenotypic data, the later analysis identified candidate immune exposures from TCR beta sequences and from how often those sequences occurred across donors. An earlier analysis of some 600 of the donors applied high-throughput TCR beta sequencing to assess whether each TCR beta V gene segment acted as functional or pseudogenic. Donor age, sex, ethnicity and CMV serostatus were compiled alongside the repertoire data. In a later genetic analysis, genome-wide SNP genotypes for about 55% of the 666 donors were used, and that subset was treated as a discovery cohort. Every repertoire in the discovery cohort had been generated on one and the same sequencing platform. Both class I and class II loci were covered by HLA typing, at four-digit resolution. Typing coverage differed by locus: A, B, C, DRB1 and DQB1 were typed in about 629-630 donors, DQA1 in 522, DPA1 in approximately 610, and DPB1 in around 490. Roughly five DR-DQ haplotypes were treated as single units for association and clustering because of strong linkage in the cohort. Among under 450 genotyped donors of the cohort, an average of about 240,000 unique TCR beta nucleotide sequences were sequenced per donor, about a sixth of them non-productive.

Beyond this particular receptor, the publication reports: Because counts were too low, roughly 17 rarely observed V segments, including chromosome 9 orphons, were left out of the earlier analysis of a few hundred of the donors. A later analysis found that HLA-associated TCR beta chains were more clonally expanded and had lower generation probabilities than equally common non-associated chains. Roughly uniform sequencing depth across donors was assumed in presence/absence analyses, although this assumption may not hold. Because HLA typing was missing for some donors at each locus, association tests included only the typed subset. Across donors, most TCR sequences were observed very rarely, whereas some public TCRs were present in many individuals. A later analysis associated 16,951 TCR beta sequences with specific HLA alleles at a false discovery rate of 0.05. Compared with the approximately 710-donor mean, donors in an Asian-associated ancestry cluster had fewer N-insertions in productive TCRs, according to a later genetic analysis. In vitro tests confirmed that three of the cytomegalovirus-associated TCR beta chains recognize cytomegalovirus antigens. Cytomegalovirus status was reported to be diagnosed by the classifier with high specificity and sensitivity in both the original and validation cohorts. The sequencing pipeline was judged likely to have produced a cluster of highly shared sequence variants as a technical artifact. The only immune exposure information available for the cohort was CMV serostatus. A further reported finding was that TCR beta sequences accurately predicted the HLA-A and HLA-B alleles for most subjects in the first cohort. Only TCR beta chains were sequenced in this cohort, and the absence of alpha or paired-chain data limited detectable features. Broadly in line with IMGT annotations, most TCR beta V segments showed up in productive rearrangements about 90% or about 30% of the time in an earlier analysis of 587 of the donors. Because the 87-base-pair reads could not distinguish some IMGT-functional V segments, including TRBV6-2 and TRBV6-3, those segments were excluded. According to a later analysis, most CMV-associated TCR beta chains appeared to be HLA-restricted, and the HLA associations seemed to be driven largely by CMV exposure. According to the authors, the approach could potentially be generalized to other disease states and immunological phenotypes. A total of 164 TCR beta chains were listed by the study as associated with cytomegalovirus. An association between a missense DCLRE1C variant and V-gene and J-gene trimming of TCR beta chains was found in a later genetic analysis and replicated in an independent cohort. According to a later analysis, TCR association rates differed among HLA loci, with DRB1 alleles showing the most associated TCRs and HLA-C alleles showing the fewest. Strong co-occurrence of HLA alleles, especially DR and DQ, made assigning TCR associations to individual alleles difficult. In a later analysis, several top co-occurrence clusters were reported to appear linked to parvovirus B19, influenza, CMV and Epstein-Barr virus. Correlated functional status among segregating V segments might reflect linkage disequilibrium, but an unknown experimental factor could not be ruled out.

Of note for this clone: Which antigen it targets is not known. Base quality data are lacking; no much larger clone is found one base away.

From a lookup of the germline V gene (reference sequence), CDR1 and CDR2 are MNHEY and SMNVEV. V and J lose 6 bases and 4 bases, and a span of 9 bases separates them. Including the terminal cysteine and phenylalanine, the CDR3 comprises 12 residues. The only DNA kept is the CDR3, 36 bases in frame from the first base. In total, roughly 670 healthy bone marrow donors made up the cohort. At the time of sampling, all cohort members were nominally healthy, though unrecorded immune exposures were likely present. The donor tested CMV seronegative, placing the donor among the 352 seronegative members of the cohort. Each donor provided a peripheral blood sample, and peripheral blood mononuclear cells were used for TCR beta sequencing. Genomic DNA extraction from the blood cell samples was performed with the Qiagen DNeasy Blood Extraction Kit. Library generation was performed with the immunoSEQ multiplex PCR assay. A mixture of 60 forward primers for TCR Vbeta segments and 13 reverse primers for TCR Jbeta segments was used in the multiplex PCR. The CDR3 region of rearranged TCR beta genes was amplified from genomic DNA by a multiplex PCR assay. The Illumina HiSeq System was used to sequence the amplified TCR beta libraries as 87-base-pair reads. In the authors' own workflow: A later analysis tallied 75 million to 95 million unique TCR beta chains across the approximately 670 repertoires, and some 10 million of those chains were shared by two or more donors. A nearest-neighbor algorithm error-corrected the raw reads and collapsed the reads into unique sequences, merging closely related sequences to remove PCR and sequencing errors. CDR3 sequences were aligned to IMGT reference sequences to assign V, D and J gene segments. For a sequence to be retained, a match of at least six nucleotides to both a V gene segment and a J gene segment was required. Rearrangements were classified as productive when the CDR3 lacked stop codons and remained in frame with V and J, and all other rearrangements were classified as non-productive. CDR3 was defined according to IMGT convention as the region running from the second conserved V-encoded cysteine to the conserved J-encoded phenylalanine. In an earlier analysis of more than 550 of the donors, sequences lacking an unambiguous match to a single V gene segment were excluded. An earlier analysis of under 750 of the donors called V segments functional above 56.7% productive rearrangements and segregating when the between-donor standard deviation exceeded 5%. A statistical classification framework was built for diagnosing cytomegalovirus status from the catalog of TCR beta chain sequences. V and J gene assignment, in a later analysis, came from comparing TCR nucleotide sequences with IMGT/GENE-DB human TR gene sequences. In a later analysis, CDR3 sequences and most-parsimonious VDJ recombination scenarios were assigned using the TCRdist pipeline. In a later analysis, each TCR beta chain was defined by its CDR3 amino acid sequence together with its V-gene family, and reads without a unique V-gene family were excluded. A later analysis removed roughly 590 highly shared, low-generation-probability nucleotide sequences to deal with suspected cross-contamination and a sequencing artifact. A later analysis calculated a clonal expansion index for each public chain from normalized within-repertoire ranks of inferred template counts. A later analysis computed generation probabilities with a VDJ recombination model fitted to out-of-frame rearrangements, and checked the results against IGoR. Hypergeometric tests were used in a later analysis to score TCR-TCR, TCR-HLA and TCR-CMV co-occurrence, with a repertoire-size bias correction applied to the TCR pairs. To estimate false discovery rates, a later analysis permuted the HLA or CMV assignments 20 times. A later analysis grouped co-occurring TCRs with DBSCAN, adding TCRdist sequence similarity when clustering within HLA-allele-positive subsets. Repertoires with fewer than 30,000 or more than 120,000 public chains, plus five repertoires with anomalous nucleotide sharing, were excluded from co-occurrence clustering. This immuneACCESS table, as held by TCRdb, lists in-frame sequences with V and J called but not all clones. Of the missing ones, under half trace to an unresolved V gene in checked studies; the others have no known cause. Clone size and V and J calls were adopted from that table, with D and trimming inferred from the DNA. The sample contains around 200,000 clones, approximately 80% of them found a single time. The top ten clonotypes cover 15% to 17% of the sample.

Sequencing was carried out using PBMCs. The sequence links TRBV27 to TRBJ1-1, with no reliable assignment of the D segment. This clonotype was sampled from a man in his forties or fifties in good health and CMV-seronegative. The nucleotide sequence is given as TGTGCCAGCAGCACGAGGAGCACTGAAGCTTTCTTT. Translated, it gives CASSTRSTEAFF.